The rows below give T cell receptor beta chains drawn from one sample of a study of T cell responses to AZD1222 COVID-19 vaccine. Assay used: immunoSEQ multiplex PCR; TCRdb lists only in-frame clones, some missing. This sample carries more than 140,000 clones, about 91% of them seen once, and the ten largest clones take approximately 3.1%. Sequenced material: peripheral blood, taken on day 0 of MenACWY control vaccination. The source of these receptors is an adult in good health. Both conserved end residues are part of each CDR3.

V	J	CDR3
TRBV5-1	TRBJ2-7	CASSSGTSSDEQYF
TRBV10-3	TRBJ1-2	CAISDGGGYTF
TRBV28	TRBJ1-3	CASSSSDRGTSGNTIYF
TRBV6-2/TRBV6-3	TRBJ1-6	CASSYSSSGYNSPLHF
TRBV7-3	TRBJ1-2	CASSPQDGYGYTF
TRBV30	TRBJ1-2	CAWSVKRGYTF
TRBV19	TRBJ1-4	CASGFSGVTNEKLFF
TRBV6-2/TRBV6-3	TRBJ1-2	CASSSGTGGGFYGYTF
TRBV18	TRBJ2-3	CASSPTGGTDTQYF
TRBV7-2	TRBJ2-1	CASSLRGTNNNEQFF
TRBV7-2	TRBJ2-2	CASSIPDYSGELFF
TRBV3-1/TRBV3-2	TRBJ1-2	CASSQQGEYGYTF
TRBV27	TRBJ2-5	CASRLAGLETQYF
TRBV6-5	TRBJ1-1	CAIPTRENTEAFF
TRBV5-1	TRBJ2-3	CASSTVSIRTDTQYF
TRBV19	TRBJ1-1	CASSMSRNTEAFF
TRBV27	TRBJ1-2	CASRVHKGESYTF
TRBV2	TRBJ2-7	CASSEEQERNYEQYF
TRBV7-8	TRBJ1-2	CASTPRGVYGYTF
TRBV29-1	TRBJ2-1	CSARRFGRNANEQFF
TRBV5-6	TRBJ1-2	CASSLERGLLSLVYGYTF
TRBV18	TRBJ2-1	CASSPLSYNEQFF
TRBV19	TRBJ2-1	CASSIPWLRGAGNEQFF
TRBV28	TRBJ1-1	CASSLFWRKNTEAFF
TRBV18	TRBJ2-3	CASSPQIDTDTQYF
TRBV12-3/TRBV12-4	TRBJ1-4	CASSFRPNEKLFF
TRBV5-1	TRBJ2-3	CASSLAGGDTADTQYF
TRBV24-1	TRBJ2-1	CATSGWSSGSSYNEQFF